This T cell receptor beta chain was documented in a study of OX40 agonist ivuxolimab in advanced cancers. Overall study findings and caveats: Relative to CD4+ cells, CD8+ T cells on average had more expanded clones.

The CDR3 loop spans 16 amino acids. Trimming took 1 base from V and 3 from J, leaving 10 bases between them. Germline CDR1 is LNHDA and CDR2 is SQIVND (reference sequence). Data came from immunoSEQ multiplex PCR; TCRdb stores just in-frame clones and leaves some out. The sample lists some 53,000 clones; roughly 94% were seen once. A note on this clone: Its antigen remains unidentified.

The sequence derives from an adult with an advanced solid tumor such as melanoma, head and neck, liver or kidney cancer. Sequencing was performed on CD4+ or CD8+ T cells sorted from blood, taken in a trial of the OX40 agonist ivuxolimab. The gene calls are TRBV19 and TRBJ2-6; D is possibly TRBD1 or TRBD2 (5 bases each). As DNA, the CDR3 is TGTGCCAGTAGTATAGGGGGGTCGGGTGGGGCCAACGTCCTGACTTTC. It translates to CASSIGGSGGANVLTF.